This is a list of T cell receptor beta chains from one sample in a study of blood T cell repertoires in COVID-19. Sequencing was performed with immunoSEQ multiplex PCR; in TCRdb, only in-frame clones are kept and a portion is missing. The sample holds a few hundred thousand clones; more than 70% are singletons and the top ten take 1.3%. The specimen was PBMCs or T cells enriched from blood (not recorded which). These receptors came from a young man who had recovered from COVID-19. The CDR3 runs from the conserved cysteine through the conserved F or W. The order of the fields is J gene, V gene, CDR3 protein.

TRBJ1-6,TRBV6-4,CASSATERLISPLHF
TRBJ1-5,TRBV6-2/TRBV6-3,CASSYSRTRVGQPQHF
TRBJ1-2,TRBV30,CAWSPTGNVGYTF
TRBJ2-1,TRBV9,CASSKASGGFYNEQFF
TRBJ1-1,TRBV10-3,CAISPGSDFFTEAFF
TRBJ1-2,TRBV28,CASSPRTGSSNYGYTF
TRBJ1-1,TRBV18,CASSSSTGGDLEAFF
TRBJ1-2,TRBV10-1,CASSAGTDLYGYTF
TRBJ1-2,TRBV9,CASSVGQGGTYGYTF
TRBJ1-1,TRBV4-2,CASSQGTGGAFF
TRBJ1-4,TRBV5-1,CASSLEGELFF
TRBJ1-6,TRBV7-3,CASSLTELGGRSPLHF
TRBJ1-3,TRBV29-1,CSVSTGENTIYF
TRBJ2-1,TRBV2,CASGGQGDNEQFF
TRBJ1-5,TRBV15,CATSRDPTGGNQPQHF
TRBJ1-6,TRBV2,CASSTRTAPLHF
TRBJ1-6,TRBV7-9,CASSRRGLQGAYNSPLHF
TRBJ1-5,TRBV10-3,CAISAGGQVNQPQHF
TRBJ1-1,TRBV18,CASSGQPGQNTEAFF
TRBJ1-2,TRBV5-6,CASSSRTEANYGYTF
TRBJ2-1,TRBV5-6,CASSLVSYWNEQFF
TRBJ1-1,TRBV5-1,CASSLAPQGAITEAFF
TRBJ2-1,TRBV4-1,CASSQDDDFYNEQFF
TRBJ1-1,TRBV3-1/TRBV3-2,CASSLRAEAFF
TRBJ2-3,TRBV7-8,CASSFGQGTDTQYF
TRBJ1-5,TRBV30,CACAGTLDSNQPQHF
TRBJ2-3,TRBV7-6,CASSSESGVSTDTQYF
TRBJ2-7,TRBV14,CASSQTQGTEQYF
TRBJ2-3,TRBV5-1,CASSLRSGGDTQYF
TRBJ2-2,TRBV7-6,CASSGGLAGELFF
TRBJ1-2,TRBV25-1,CASSAGGGGYTF
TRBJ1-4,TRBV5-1,CASSTGRGDEKLFF
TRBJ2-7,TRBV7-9,CASSWAGGTYEQYF
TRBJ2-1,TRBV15,CATSRTTGSSYNEQFF
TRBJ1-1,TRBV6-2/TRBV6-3,CASSDRQGWNTEAFF
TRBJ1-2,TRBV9,CASSHHRGLSSNYGYTF
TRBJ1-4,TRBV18,CASSPTGQGRPEKLFF
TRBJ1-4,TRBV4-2,CASSQPGTGDEKLFF
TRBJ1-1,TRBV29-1,CSVETLGNTEAFF
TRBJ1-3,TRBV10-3,CAISVSLQQQHTIYF
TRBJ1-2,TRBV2,CASRAAGYTF
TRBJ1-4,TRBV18,CASSPNAIGEKLFF
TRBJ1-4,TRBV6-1,CASSESAGREKLFF
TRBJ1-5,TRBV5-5,CASSWGTTFNQPQHF
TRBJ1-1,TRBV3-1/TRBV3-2,CASSWTGNTEAFF
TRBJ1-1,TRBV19,CASSIIRGRYTEAFF
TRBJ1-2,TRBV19,CASRRQETANYGYTF
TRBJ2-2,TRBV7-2,CASSSYQGRDTGELFF
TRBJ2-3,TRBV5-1,CASSPRGSTDTQYF
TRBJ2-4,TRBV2,CASIPDSKNIQYF
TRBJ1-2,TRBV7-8,CASSLLRDRAFYGYTF
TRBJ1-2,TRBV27,CASSFRVNYGYTF
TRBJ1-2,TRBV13,CASSLGRGYDGYTF
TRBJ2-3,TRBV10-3,CAISARRGTDTQYF
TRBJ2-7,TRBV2,CASSAGTGSHEQYF
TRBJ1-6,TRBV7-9,CASSKGGGPTNSPLHF
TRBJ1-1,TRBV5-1,CASSAGDRANTEAFF
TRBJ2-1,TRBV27,CASRDRGNEQFF
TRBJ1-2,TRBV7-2,CASSYQDRTNYGYTF
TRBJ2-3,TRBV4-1,CASSPAPRRSTDTQYF